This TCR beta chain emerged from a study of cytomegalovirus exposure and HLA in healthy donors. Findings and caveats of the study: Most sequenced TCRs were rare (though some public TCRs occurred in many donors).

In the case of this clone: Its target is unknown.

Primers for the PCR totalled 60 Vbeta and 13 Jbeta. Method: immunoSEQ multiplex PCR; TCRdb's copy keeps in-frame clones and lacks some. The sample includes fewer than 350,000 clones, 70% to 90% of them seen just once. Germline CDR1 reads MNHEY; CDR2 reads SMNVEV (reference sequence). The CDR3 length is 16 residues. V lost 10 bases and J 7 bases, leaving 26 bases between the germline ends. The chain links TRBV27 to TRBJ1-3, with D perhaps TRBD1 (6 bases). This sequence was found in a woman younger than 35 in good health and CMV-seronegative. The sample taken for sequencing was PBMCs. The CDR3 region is CAILTRGARKGNTIYF. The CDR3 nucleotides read TGTGCCATCCTCACCCGGGGGGCGCGGAAAGGCAACACCATATATTTT.